This T cell receptor beta chain was recovered during a study of beta chain features in type 1 diabetes. Study results and limitations: Shortening that was moderate but significant affected the TCRB CDR3s of Type 1 diabetes patients in all four CD4+ subsets.

This CDR3 is built from 15 residues. V lost 2 bases, J lost 4 bases, and 7 bases stayed unmatched. Germline CDR1 reads KGHSH; CDR2 reads LQKENI. The study reverse transcribed the entire isolated RNA, so it sequenced expressed TCRB transcripts. Mean read depth for naive, central memory and regulatory T cell samples was a few million reads. Here immunoSEQ multiplex PCR was the method, and the copy in TCRdb shows in-frame clones only, minus some. The sample yields around 250,000 clones, more than 11% seen once. This clone was detected only a few times. What it recognizes is unknown. Sequenced input: naive CD4+ T cells from blood. The TCR was taken from a man aged 25-45 years with type 1 diabetes. The chain links TRBV18 to TRBJ1-2, with 7 bases fitting TRBD1. As DNA, the CDR3 is TGTGCCAGCTCACCAAGGGGGCCTGCCGGCTATGGCTACACCTTC. Amino acids: CASSPRGPAGYGYTF. Filled out from reference TRBV18 and TRBJ1-2, the complete variable domain reads NAGVMQNPRHLVRRRGQEARLRCSPMKGHSHVYWYRQLPEEGLKFMVYLQKENIIDESGMPKERFSAEFPKEGPSILRIQQVVRGDSAAYFCASSPRGPAGYGYTFGSGTRLTVV.